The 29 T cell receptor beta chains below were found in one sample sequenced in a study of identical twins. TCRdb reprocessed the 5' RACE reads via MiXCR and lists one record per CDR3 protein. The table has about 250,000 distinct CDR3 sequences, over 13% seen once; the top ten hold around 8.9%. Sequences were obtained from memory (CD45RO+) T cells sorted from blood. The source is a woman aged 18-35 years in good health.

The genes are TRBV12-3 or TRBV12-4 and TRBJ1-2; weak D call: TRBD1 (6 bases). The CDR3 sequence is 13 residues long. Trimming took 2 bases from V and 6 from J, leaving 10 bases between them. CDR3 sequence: CASSLTGLDGYTF. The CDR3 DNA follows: TGTGCCAGCAGTTTAACAGGGCTAGATGGCTACACCTTC.

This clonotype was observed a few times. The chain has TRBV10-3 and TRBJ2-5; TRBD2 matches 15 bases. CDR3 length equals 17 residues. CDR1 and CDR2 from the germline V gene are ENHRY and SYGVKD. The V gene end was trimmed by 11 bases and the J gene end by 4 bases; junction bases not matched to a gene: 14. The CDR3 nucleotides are TGTGCCTCAACAGGACTAGCGGGGGGGCCAGGATCAGAGACCCAGTACTTC. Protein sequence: CASTGLAGGPGSETQYF.

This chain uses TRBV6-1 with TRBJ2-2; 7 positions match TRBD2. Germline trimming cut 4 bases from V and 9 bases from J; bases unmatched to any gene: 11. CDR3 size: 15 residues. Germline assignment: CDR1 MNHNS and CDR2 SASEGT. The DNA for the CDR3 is TGTGCCAGCAGTGTCGGGAGGAACAACCGCCGGGAGCTGTTTTTT. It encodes CASSVGRNNRRELFF.

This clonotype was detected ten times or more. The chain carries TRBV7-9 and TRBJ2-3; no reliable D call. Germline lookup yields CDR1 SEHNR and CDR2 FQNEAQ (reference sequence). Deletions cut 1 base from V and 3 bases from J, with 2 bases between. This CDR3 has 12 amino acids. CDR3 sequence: CASSLGTDTQYF. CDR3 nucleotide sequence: TGTGCCAGCAGCTTAGGGACAGATACGCAGTATTTT.

The CDR3 DNA reads TGTGCCAGCAGCACCCCGAGGGCCCTATCAGAGACCCAGTACTTC. Its protein product is CASSTPRALSETQYF. V and J are TRBV5-5 and TRBJ2-5; D perhaps matches TRBD2 (5 bases). The V and J ends lost 4 bases and 4 bases respectively, with 17 bases between them. The CDR3 sequence is 15 residues long. Germline V gene sequence: CDR1 SGHKS, CDR2 YYEKEE (reference sequence).

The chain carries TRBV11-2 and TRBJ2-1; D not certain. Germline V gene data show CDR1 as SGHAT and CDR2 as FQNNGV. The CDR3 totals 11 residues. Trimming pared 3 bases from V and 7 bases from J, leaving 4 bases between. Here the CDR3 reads CASSFINEQFF. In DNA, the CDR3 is TGTGCCAGCAGCTTTATAAATGAGCAGTTCTTC.

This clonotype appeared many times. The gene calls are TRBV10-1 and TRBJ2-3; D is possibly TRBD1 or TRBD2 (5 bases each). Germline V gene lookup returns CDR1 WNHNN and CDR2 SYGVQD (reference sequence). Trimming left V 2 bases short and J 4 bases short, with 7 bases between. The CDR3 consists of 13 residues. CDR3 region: CASSEGGSDTQYF. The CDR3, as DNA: TGCGCCAGCAGTGAGGGGGGTTCAGATACGCAGTATTTT.

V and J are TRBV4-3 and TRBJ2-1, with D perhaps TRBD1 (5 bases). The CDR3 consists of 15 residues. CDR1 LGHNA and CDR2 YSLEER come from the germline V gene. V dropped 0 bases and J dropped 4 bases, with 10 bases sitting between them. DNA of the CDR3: TGCGCCAGCAGCCAAGACCCGAACAGGTACAATGAGCAGTTCTTC. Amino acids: CASSQDPNRYNEQFF.

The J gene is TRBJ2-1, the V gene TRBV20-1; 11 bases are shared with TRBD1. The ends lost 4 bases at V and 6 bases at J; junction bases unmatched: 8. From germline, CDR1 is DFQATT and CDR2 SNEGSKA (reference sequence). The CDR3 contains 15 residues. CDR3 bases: TGCAGTGCTACCAGGACAGGGGGCCCTTCCAATGAGCAGTTCTTC. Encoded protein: CSATRTGGPSNEQFF.

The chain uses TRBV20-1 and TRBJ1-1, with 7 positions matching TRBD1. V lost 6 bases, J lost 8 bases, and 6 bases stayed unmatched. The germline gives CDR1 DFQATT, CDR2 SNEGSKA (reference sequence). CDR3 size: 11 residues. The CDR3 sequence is CSAGDRAEAFF. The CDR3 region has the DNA TGCAGTGCAGGCGACAGGGCCGAAGCTTTCTTT.

Written as DNA, the CDR3 is TGTGCCAGCAGCCCAGCGGTTGTCAGCGGGAGTAAAAAACTGTTTTTT. It specifies CASSPAVVSGSKKLFF. V usage is TRBV7-2 and J usage is TRBJ1-4; unclear D gene. This CDR3 is 16 amino acids long. Germline V lookup: CDR1 SGHTA, CDR2 FQGNSA. Trimming shortened V by 5 bases and J by 9 bases, and 22 bases separated the two germline ends.

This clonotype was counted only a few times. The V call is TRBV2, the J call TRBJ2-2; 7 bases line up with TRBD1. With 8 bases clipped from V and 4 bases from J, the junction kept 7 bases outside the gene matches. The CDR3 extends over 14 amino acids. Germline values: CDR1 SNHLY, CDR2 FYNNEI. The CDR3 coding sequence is TGTGCCAGCGTGGGACAGACAACCACCGGGGAGCTGTTTTTT. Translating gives CASVGQTTTGELFF.

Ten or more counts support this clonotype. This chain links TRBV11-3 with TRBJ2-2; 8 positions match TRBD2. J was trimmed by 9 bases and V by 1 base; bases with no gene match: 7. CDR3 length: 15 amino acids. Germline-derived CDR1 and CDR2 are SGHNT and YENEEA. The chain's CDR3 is CASSLAPGLGRELFF. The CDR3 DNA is TGTGCCAGCAGCTTAGCCCCGGGACTAGGGAGGGAGCTGTTTTTT.

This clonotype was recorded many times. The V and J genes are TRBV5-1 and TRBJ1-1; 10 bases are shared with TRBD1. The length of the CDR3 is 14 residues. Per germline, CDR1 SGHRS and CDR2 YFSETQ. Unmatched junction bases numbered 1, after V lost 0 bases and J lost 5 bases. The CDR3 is CASSLGTGGTEAFF. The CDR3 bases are TGCGCCAGCAGCTTGGGGACAGGGGGGACTGAAGCTTTCTTT.

This CDR3 is CASRDGRSYTF. CDR3 coding DNA: TGTGCCAGCAGGGACGGACGGAGCTACACCTTC. V gene TRBV27 combines with J gene TRBJ1-2; D gene ambiguous. The germline gives CDR1 MNHEY, CDR2 SMNVEV (reference sequence). The CDR3 runs to 11 residues. V was shortened by 6 bases and J by 9 bases, with 11 bases between the two germline ends.

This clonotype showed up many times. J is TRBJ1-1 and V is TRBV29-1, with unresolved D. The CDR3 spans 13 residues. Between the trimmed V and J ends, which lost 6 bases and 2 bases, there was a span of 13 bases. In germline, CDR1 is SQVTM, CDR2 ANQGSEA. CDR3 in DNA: TGCAGCGTCGACAACGGGAGAAACACTGAAGCTTTCTTT. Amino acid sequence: CSVDNGRNTEAFF.

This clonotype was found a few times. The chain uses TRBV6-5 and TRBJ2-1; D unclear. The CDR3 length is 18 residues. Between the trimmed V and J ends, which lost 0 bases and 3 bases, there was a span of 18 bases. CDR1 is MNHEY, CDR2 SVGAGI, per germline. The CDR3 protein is CASSYSSDLRVGYNEQFF. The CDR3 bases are TGTGCCAGCAGTTACTCGAGTGATCTTAGGGTGGGCTACAATGAGCAGTTCTTC.

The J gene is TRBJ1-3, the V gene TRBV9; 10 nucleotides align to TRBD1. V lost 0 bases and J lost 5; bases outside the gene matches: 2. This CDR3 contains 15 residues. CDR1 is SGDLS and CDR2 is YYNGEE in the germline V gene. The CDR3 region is CASSVGTGGRNTIYF. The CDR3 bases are TGTGCCAGCAGCGTAGGGACAGGGGGGAGAAACACCATATATTTT.

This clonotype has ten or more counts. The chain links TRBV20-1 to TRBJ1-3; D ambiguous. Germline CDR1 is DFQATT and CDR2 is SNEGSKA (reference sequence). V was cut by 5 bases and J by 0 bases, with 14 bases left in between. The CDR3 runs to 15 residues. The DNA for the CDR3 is TGCAGTGCTTGGTCTAGGACTTACTCTGGAAACACCATATATTTT. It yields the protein CSAWSRTYSGNTIYF.

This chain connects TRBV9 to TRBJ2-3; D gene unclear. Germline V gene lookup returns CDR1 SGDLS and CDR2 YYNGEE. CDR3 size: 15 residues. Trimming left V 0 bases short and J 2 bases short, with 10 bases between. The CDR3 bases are TGTGCCAGCAGCGTAGCCACTATACACACAGATACGCAGTATTTT. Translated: CASSVATIHTDTQYF. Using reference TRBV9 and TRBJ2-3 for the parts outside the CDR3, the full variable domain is DSGVTQTPKHLITATGQRVTLRCSPRSGDLSVYWYQQSLDQGLQFLIQYYNGEERAKGNILERFSAQQFPDLHSELNLSSLELGDSALYFCASSVATIHTDTQYFGPGTRLTVL.

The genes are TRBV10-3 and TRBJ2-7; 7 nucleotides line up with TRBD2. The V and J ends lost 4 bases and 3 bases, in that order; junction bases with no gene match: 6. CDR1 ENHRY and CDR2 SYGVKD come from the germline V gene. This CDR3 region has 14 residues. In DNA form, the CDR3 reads TGTGCCATCAGTGGACTTGGCGGGGGCTACGAGCAGTACTTC. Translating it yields CAISGLGGGYEQYF.

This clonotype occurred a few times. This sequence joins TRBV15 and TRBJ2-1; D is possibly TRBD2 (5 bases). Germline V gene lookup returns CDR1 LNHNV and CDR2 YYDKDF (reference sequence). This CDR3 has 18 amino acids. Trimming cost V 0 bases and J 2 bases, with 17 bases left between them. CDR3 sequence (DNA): TGTGCCACCAGCAGAGATTTTCTTGCTTCCGGGGCCTACAATGAGCAGTTCTTC. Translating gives CATSRDFLASGAYNEQFF.

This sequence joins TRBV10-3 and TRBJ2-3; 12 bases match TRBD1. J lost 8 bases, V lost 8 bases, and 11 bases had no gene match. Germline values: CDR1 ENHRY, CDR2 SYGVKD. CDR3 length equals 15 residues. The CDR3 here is CAIQPGTGGDGTQYF. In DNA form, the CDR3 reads TGTGCCATCCAACCCGGGACAGGGGGCGATGGTACGCAGTATTTT.

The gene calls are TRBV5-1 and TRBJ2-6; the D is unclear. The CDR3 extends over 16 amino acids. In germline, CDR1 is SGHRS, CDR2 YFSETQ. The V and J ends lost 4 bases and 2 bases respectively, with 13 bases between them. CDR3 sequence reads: CASSDTVNTGANVLTF. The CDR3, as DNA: TGCGCCAGCAGCGATACAGTGAATACTGGGGCCAACGTCCTGACTTTC.

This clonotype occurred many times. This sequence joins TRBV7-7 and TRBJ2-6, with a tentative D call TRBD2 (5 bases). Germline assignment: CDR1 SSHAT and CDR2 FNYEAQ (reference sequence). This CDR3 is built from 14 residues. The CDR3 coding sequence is TGTGCTAGCGCCCCAAGTTCTGGGGCCAACGTCCTGACTTTC. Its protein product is CASAPSSGANVLTF.

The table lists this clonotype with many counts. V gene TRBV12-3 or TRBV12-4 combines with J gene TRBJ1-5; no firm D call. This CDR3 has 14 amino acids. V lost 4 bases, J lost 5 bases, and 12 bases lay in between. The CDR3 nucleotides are TGTGCCAGCAGTTCCCTGAGGTCGGATCAGCCCCAGCATTTT. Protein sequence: CASSSLRSDQPQHF.

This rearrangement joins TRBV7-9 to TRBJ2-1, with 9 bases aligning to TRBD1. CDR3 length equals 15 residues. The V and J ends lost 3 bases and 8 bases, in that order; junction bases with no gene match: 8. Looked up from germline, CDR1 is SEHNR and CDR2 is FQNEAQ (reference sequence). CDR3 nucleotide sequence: TGTGCCAGCAGCTTTCGGGACAGGGTATCGGATGAGCAGTTCTTC. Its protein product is CASSFRDRVSDEQFF.

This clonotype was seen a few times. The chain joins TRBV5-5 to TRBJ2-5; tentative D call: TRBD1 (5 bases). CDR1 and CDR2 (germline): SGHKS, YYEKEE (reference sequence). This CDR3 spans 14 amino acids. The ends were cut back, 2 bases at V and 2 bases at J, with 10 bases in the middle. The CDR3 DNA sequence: TGTGCCAGCAGCTTACCGACAGTACAAGAGACCCAGTACTTC. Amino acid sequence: CASSLPTVQETQYF.

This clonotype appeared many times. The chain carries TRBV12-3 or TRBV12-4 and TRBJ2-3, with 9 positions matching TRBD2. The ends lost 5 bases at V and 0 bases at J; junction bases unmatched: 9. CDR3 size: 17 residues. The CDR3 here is CASSPYSSGASTDTQYF. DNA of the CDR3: TGTGCCAGCAGTCCTTATTCTAGCGGGGCTAGCACAGATACGCAGTATTTT.